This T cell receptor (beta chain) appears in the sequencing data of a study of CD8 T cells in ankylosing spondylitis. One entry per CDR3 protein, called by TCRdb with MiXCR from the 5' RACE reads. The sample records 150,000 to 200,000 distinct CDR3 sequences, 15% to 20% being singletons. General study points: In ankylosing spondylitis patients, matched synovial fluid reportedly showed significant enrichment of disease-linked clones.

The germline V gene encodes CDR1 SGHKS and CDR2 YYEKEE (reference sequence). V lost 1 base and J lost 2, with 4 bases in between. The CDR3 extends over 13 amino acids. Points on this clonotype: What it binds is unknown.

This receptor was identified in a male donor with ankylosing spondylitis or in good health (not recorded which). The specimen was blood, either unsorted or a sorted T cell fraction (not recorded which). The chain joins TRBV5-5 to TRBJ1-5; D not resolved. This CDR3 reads CASSLRGNQPQHF. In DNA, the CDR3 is TGTGCCAGCAGCTTGAGGGGCAATCAGCCCCAGCATTTT.